This is a list of T cell receptor beta chains from one sample in a study of early T cells in non-severe SARS-CoV-2 infection. TCRdb reanalysed the 5' RACE reads using MiXCR and keeps one entry per CDR3 protein. Of some 71,000 distinct CDR3 sequences detected, roughly 13% appear once; the ten largest clones hold 11% to 15%. The sample was whole blood. These receptor sequences come from an adult who was a healthcare worker with PCR-confirmed SARS-CoV-2 infection or an uninfected control (not recorded which). Both conserved end residues are part of each CDR3. Fields, in order: J gene, clone size, D gene, V gene, CDR3 DNA, CDR3 protein. A D gene is named only where the DNA matches it firmly. The size field is filled for only some rows; it gives once, few, many or a size class.

TRBJ1-1	.	TRBD1	TRBV28	TGTGCCAGCAGATCGCCAGGGGGCACTGAAGCTTTCTTT	CASRSPGGTEAFF
TRBJ2-3	.	.	TRBV10-3	TGTGCCACCAAACAAGATACGCAGTATTTT	CATKQDTQYF
TRBJ1-6	.	.	TRBV5-4	TGTGCCAGCAGCTTGGGGGCAGGAGATTCACCCCTCCACTTT	CASSLGAGDSPLHF
TRBJ1-2	.	TRBD1	TRBV20-1	TGCAGTGCTAAAGACAGGGGGCCGTATGGCTACACCTTC	CSAKDRGPYGYTF
TRBJ1-1	.	.	TRBV28	TGTGCCAGCAGTCAGACAACAGTGAACACTGAAGCTTTCTTT	CASSQTTVNTEAFF
TRBJ1-1	few	.	TRBV29-1	TGCAGCGTCCACCCGACAGGAGAGAACACTGAAGCTTTCTTT	CSVHPTGENTEAFF
TRBJ1-1	few	.	TRBV5-5	TGTGCCAGCGAATCCCTTATGAACACTGAAGCTTTCTTT	CASESLMNTEAFF
TRBJ2-2	few	.	TRBV7-2	TGTGCCAGCAGCTCCGTCCGGGCAGGGTTACCCGGGGAGCTGTTTTTT	CASSSVRAGLPGELFF
TRBJ2-7	.	.	TRBV7-2	TGTGCCAGCAGCTTAGGTGGGGCGAGCTACGAGCAGTACTTC	CASSLGGASYEQYF
TRBJ1-1	.	TRBD1	TRBV16	TGTGCCAGCAGCCGGGACAGGGGCGTGACTGAAGCTTTCTTT	CASSRDRGVTEAFF
TRBJ1-2	few	.	TRBV6-2/TRBV6-3	TGTGCCAGCAGTTACTCGACGGACGGCGACTATGGCTACACCTTC	CASSYSTDGDYGYTF
TRBJ2-1	.	TRBD2	TRBV2	TGTGCCAGCAAGCCCCTAGCGGGGGACCAAAAGAGCTCCTACAATGAGCAGTTCTTC	CASKPLAGDQKSSYNEQFF
TRBJ2-1	many	.	TRBV7-2	TGTGCCAGCAGCACGTCGGGACCAGCGCCCCTCAATGAGCAGTTCTTC	CASSTSGPAPLNEQFF
TRBJ2-7	few	TRBD1	TRBV28	TGTGCCAGCAGTCACCCGGGACAGGGGAACTACGAGCAGTACTTC	CASSHPGQGNYEQYF
TRBJ2-6	few	.	TRBV12-3/TRBV12-4	TGTGCCAGCAGTTCGTCCTCTGGGGCCAACGTCCTGACTTTC	CASSSSSGANVLTF
TRBJ1-1	few	.	TRBV28	TGTGCCAGCAGTTTGGTCTCGATGGTCATGAACACTGAAGCTTTCTTT	CASSLVSMVMNTEAFF
TRBJ2-7	many	TRBD1	TRBV29-1	TGCAGCGTTGCCGCCGGGACAGGGAGCTACGAGCAGTACTTC	CSVAAGTGSYEQYF
TRBJ1-2	.	.	TRBV19	TGTGCCAGTAGTATAGATGAAAACTATGGCTACACCTTC	CASSIDENYGYTF
TRBJ2-6	few	.	TRBV7-9	TGTGCCAGCAGCTTTCCAGGGGTGGCGGGGGCCAACGTCCTGACTTTC	CASSFPGVAGANVLTF
TRBJ1-2	.	.	TRBV28	TGTGCCAGCAGACTCGGACGGCTTGGGGGTTTCTATGGCTACACCTTC	CASRLGRLGGFYGYTF
TRBJ2-7	few	.	TRBV28	TGTGCCAGCAGTCCCGCATCCTACGAGCAGTACTTC	CASSPASYEQYF
TRBJ1-2	.	.	TRBV28	TGTGCCAGCAGTCTCGTAGCTAACTATGGCTACACCTTC	CASSLVANYGYTF
TRBJ1-5	few	TRBD1	TRBV5-5	TGCGCCAGCAGCTCTGGGACAGGACCTAATCAGCCCCAGCATTTT	CASSSGTGPNQPQHF
TRBJ2-7	.	TRBD1	TRBV10-3	TGTGCCATCAGCCCCGGGACAGGGGGGGGCGAGCAGTACTTC	CAISPGTGGGEQYF
TRBJ1-1	.	.	TRBV13	TGTGCCAGCAGCTGGCGGCGGGGTATCACTGAAGCTTTCTTT	CASSWRRGITEAFF
TRBJ1-1	few	TRBD1	TRBV5-4	TGTGCCAGCAGCCAGGAAACAGGGGGGCCTGAAGCTTTCTTT	CASSQETGGPEAFF
TRBJ2-1	few	.	TRBV20-1	TGCAGTGCTAGAGATATAAGCTCCTCCTACAATGAGCAGTTCTTC	CSARDISSSYNEQFF
TRBJ1-1	.	.	TRBV29-1	TGCAGCGTTCTTCGGCAAGAGAACACTGAAGCTTTCTTT	CSVLRQENTEAFF
TRBJ1-2	few	.	TRBV29-1	TGCAGCGTTGACACGGATGGCTACACCTTC	CSVDTDGYTF
TRBJ2-3	few	.	TRBV4-1	TGCGCCAGCAGCCAAGTTGGACTTTTGGATACGCAGTATTTT	CASSQVGLLDTQYF
TRBJ2-7	many	TRBD1	TRBV11-2	TGTGCCAGCAGCTTAGATTTTGATCCCTTCCGGGACAGCCCCTACGAGCAGTACTTC	CASSLDFDPFRDSPYEQYF
TRBJ2-7	.	.	TRBV29-1	TGCAGCGTAGCGGACAGCTTCTCCTACGAGCAGTACTTC	CSVADSFSYEQYF
TRBJ2-5	.	.	TRBV6-5	TGTGCCAGCAGTTCTGCTCAGGGGCGGAGACAAGAGACCCAGTACTTC	CASSSAQGRRQETQYF
TRBJ2-3	many	.	TRBV20-1	TGCAGTGCTAGCACCCGGGGGGCAGTCACAGATACGCAGTATTTT	CSASTRGAVTDTQYF
TRBJ2-3	few	TRBD2	TRBV20-1	TGCAGTGCTAGCACCTTAGCGGGGGGGCCCGCAGATACGCAGTATTTT	CSASTLAGGPADTQYF
TRBJ1-1	many	.	TRBV14	TGTGCCAGCAGCCAAGATAGTGGGAACACTGAAGCTTTCTTT	CASSQDSGNTEAFF
TRBJ1-2	.	.	TRBV28	TGTGCCAGCAGTCTTAATAATGGCTACACCTTC	CASSLNNGYTF
TRBJ1-4	.	.	TRBV27	TGTGCCAGCAGTTCGGCAGATGCAACTAATGAAAAACTGTTTTTT	CASSSADATNEKLFF
TRBJ1-5	.	.	TRBV28	TGTGCCAGCAGCCCCCCCCGACAGCCTAATCAGCCCCAGCATTTT	CASSPPRQPNQPQHF
TRBJ2-2	.	.	TRBV12-3/TRBV12-4	TGTGCCAGCAGCCCGGTGAATACCGGGGAGCTGTTTTTT	CASSPVNTGELFF
TRBJ2-7	few	TRBD1	TRBV29-1	TGCAGCGTTTCAGGGGACAGTGAGTACGAGCAGTACTTC	CSVSGDSEYEQYF
TRBJ1-1	.	.	TRBV3-1	TGTGCCAGCAGCCCCCTAGACACCGGAGGCACTGAAGCTTTCTTT	CASSPLDTGGTEAFF
TRBJ2-5	few	TRBD2	TRBV12-3/TRBV12-4	TGTGCCAGCAGGGGAACTAGCGGGGGGGCAGGGACCCAGTACTTC	CASRGTSGGAGTQYF
TRBJ2-7	.	.	TRBV29-1	TGCAGCGTTGAAGTCCCCGGGCGTCCCTACGAGCAGTACTTC	CSVEVPGRPYEQYF
TRBJ2-7	.	TRBD1	TRBV10-2	TGCGCCAGCTCCATAAGATGGGACAGGGAGGTCTACGAGCAGTACTTC	CASSIRWDREVYEQYF
TRBJ2-3	many	TRBD2	TRBV7-2	TGTGCCAGCAGCTTAATCTCCTGGACTAGCGGGTACACAGATACGCAGTATTTT	CASSLISWTSGYTDTQYF
TRBJ2-5	.	TRBD2	TRBV12-3/TRBV12-4	TGTGCCAGCAGGGGACTAGCGGGGGCGGCAGAGACCCAGTACTTC	CASRGLAGAAETQYF
TRBJ1-1	few	.	TRBV5-5	TGTGCCAGCAGACCGCTATATGGGGGAGCTAATGAAGCTTTCTTT	CASRPLYGGANEAFF
TRBJ1-5	few	.	TRBV5-6	TGTGCCAGCAGCCTTTGGACAGCGCCAAATCAGCCCCAGCATTTT	CASSLWTAPNQPQHF
TRBJ1-2	few	.	TRBV7-9	TGTGCCAGCAGCTTAGCTGATTCTAACTATGGCTACACCTTC	CASSLADSNYGYTF